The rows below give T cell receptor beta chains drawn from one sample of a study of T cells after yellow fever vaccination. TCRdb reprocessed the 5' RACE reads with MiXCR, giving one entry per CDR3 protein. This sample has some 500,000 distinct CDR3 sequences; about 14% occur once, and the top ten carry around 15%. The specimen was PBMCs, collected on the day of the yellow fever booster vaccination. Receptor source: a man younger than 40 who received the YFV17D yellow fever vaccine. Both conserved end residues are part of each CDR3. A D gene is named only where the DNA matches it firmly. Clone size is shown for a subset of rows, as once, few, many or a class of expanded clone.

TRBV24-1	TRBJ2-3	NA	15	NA	TGTGCCACCAGTGAGGTCCGGGGAAACGCAGATACGCAGTATTTT	CATSEVRGNADTQYF
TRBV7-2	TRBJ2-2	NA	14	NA	TGTGCCAGCAGCTACCGGGAGTCGAACGGGGAGCTGTTTTTT	CASSYRESNGELFF
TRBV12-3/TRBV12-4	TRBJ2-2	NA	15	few	TGTGCCAGCAGTGGGCTGGGTGGGCTCACCGGGGAGCTGTTTTTT	CASSGLGGLTGELFF
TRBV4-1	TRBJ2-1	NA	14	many	TGCGCCAGCAGCCAAGAGGCCAGACCCAATGAGCAGTTCTTC	CASSQEARPNEQFF
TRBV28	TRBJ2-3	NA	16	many	TGTGCCAGCAGTGATCCCGGAACAGGGCGCTCAGATACGCAGTATTTT	CASSDPGTGRSDTQYF
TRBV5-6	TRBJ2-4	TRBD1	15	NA	TGTGCCAGCAGCCTTCAAACAGGGGTCAAAAACATTCAGTACTTC	CASSLQTGVKNIQYF
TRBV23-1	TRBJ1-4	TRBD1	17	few	TGCGCCAGCAGTCTAACTGGATGGGACAGGGGGCTAGAAAAACTGTTTTTT	CASSLTGWDRGLEKLFF
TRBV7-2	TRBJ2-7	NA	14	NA	TGTGCCAGCAGCCCTCGAAAAGGCCCCTACGAGCAGTACTTC	CASSPRKGPYEQYF
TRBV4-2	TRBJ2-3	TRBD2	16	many	TGTGCCAGCAGCCAGGGGACTAGCGGGAGCACAGATACGCAGTATTTT	CASSQGTSGSTDTQYF
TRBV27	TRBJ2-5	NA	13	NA	TGTGCCAGCGGGCCTAGGGCGGAAGAGACCCAGTACTTC	CASGPRAEETQYF
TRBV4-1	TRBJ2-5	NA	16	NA	TGCGCCAGCAGCCCCTCCCCCGGCCGAACGGTGGAGACCCAGTACTTC	CASSPSPGRTVETQYF
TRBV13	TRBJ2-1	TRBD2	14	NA	TGTGCCAACAGCCCGGGGGGGGGATGGGATGAGCAGTTCTTC	CANSPGGGWDEQFF
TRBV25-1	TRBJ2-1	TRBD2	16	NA	TGTGCCAGCTCCCCCCGGGGACTAGCGGGAGGGTCGGTGCAGTTCTTC	CASSPRGLAGGSVQFF
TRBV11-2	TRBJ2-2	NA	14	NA	TGTGCCAGCAGCTTAGCGGCTAGCAAGCGGGAGCTGTTTTTT	CASSLAASKRELFF
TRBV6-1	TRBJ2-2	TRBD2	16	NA	TGTGCCAGCAGTACCCGGGGGGGTCGAGGGACCGGGGAGCTGTTTTTT	CASSTRGGRGTGELFF
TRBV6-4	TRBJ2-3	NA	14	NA	TGTGCCAGCAGTATGGACACTTACACAGATACGCAGTATTTT	CASSMDTYTDTQYF
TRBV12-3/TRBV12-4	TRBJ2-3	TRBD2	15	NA	TGTGCCAGCAGACGAACTAGCGCACCCACAGATACGCAGTATTTT	CASRRTSAPTDTQYF
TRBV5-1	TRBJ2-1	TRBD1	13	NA	TGCGCCAGCGAGCCGGGACAGGGCAATGAGCAGTTCTTC	CASEPGQGNEQFF
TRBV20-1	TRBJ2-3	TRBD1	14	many	TGCAGTGCAAGGACAGGGGGCTTCTCAGATACGCAGTATTTT	CSARTGGFSDTQYF
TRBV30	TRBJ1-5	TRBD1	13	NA	TGTGCCTGGAGTCCACAGGGGGGTCAGCCCCAGCATTTT	CAWSPQGGQPQHF
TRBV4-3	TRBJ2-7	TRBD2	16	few	TGCGCCAGCAGCCAAGATTATCCGGGAGGGTCCTACGAGCAGTACTTC	CASSQDYPGGSYEQYF
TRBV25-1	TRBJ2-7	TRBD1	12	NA	TGTGCCAGCAGAAGGACAGGGCGAGAGCAGTACTTC	CASRRTGREQYF
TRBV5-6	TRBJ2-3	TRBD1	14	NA	TGTGCCAGCAGCCCCGGGACAGGGTCCGATACGCAGTATTTT	CASSPGTGSDTQYF
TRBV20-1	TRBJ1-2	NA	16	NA	TGCAGTGCTCCCGAGACGGTTACTCGTAGGGCCAGGGGCTACACCTTC	CSAPETVTRRARGYTF
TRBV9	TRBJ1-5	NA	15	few	TGTGCCAGCAGCGCGGCGGGGGATAGCAATCAGCCCCAGCATTTT	CASSAAGDSNQPQHF
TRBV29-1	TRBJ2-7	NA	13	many	TGCAGCGTTGGTTCCGGACCGATCTACGAGCAGTACTTC	CSVGSGPIYEQYF
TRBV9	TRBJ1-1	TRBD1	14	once	TGTGCCAGCAGCCCTTTCGACAGGGACACTGAAGCTTTCTTT	CASSPFDRDTEAFF
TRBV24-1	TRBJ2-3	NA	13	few	TGTGCCACCAGTGGGCGGACCACAGATACGCAGTATTTT	CATSGRTTDTQYF
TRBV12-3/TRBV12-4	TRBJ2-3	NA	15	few	TGTGCCAGCAGTACAGGGTTTTGGGGCACAGATACGCAGTATTTT	CASSTGFWGTDTQYF
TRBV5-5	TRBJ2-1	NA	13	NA	TGTGCCAGCAGCTTGGATCTGGGACGTGAGCAGTTCTTC	CASSLDLGREQFF
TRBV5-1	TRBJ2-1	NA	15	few	TGCGCCAGCAGCTTGGGACAAAACTCCTACAATGAGCAGTTCTTC	CASSLGQNSYNEQFF
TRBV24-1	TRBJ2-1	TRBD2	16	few	TGTGCCACCAGTGACTCCCCGGGAGGGCCGTTCAATGAGCAGTTCTTC	CATSDSPGGPFNEQFF
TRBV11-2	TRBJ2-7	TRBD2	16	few	TGTGCCAGCAGCCCCAGGACTAGCGGGTGGACCTACGAGCAGTACTTC	CASSPRTSGWTYEQYF
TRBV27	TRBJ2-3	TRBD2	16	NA	TGTGCCAGCAGCCCGGGACTAGCGGGAGTTGGAGATACGCAGTATTTT	CASSPGLAGVGDTQYF
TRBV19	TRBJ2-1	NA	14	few	TGTGCCAGTAGCCCTGAGCCCGACTTGAATGAGCAGTTCTTC	CASSPEPDLNEQFF
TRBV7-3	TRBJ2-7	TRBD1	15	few	TGTGCCAGCAGCTTAATGGCGACAGGGGACCACGAGCAGTACTTC	CASSLMATGDHEQYF
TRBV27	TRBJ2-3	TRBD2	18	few	TGTGCCAGCAGTTCGGTATCCGTAGCGGGAGGGGCCACAGATACGCAGTATTTT	CASSSVSVAGGATDTQYF
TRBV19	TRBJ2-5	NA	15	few	TGTGCCAGTAGTATACAATTGACTCTCTCGGAGACCCAGTACTTC	CASSIQLTLSETQYF
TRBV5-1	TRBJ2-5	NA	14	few	TGCGCCAGCAAGGCGGAGACGTACCAAGAGACCCAGTACTTC	CASKAETYQETQYF
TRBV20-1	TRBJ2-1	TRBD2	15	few	TGCAGTGCTTGGGCTAGCGGGAGTCACTACAATGAGCAGTTCTTC	CSAWASGSHYNEQFF
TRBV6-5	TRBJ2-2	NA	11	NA	TGTGCCAGGAAACCTAACGGAGAGCTGTTTTTT	CARKPNGELFF
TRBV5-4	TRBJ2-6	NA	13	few	TGTGCCACTAACAGTGTGGGGGCCAACGTCCTGACTTTC	CATNSVGANVLTF
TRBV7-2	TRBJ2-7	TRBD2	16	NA	TGTGCCAGCAGCTTAAGGCTAGCGGGAGGAGGCTACGAGCAGTACTTC	CASSLRLAGGGYEQYF
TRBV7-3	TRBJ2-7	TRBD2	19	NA	TGTGCCATCTGCGCACCCCCGGGACTAGCGGGAGGGCCGGCCTACGAGCAGTACTTC	CAICAPPGLAGGPAYEQYF
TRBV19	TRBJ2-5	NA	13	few	TGTGCCAGTAGTATATCGGGGTTTGAGACCCAGTACTTC	CASSISGFETQYF
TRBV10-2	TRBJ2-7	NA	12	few	TGCGCCAGCTCCCGTTCCCCCTACGAGCAGTACTTC	CASSRSPYEQYF
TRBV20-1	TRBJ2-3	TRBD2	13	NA	TGCAGCGCGACTAGCGGGAGAACAGATACGCAGTATTTT	CSATSGRTDTQYF
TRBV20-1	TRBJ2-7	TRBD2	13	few	TGCAGTGCCCCCCGGGAGGGCTCCTACGAGCAGTACTTC	CSAPREGSYEQYF
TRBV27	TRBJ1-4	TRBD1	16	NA	TGTGCCAGCAGGGAAGAGCCGGGACAGCTTAATGAAAAACTGTTTTTT	CASREEPGQLNEKLFF